Following are 8 T cell receptor beta chains from one sample sequenced in a study of T-cell reconstitution after alpha-beta-depleted transplantation in children. Using unique molecular identifiers, the investigators prepared the TCRbeta library. TCRdb re-called the PCR reads through MiXCR, storing one row per CDR3 protein. The sample has about 100,000 distinct CDR3 sequences, around 7.8% seen once; the top ten hold 16%. This material consisted of PBMCs, taken before TCRalphabeta/CD19-depleted stem cell transplant. These receptors all come from a boy between 2 and 10 years old with acute lymphoblastic leukemia, due to receive a stem cell transplant.

This clonotype occurred many times. This rearrangement joins TRBV2 to TRBJ1-4; D gene ambiguous. Germline CDR1 and CDR2: SNHLY and FYNNEI. V was trimmed by 1 base and J by 0 bases, leaving 6 bases between them. CDR3 length equals 15 residues. CDR3 DNA: TGTGCCAGCAGTGAAGAAATAGCAACTAATGAAAAACTGTTTTTT. Its translation is CASSEEIATNEKLFF.

This clonotype was seen only a few times. The V gene is TRBV5-1, the J gene TRBJ2-7; D remains unclear. Germline V CDR1 and CDR2: SGHRS, YFSETQ. Trimming removed 5 bases from V and 0 bases from J, with 9 bases in between. This CDR3 has 13 residues. The CDR3, as DNA: TGCGCCAGCAGTTGGTCGAGCTCCTACGAGCAGTACTTC. Protein sequence: CASSWSSSYEQYF. Filled out from reference TRBV5-1 and TRBJ2-7, the complete variable domain reads KAGVTQTPRYLIKTRGQQVTLSCSPISGHRSVSWYQQTPGQGLQFLFEYFSETQRNKGNFPGRFSGRQFSNSRSEMNVSTLELGDSALYLCASSWSSSYEQYFGPGTRLTVT.

Many counts were recorded for this clonotype. For the CDR3, the DNA is TGTGCCAGCAGAAACAGGGAAGGAGGCACAGATACGCAGTATTTT. Protein sequence: CASRNREGGTDTQYF. The chain uses TRBV6-1 and TRBJ2-3; D possibly corresponds to TRBD1 (6 bases). Per the germline V gene, CDR1 is MNHNS and CDR2 is SASEGT. The length of the CDR3 is 15 residues. V was pared by 6 bases and J by 1 base, with 14 bases between.

With respect to this clonotype: A read error may produce the germline difference seen at one junction end. The chain links TRBV7-7 to TRBJ2-5; the D gene is possibly TRBD2 (5 bases). The germline V gene has CDR1 SSHAT and CDR2 FNYEAQ (reference sequence). This CDR3 is 13 amino acids long. CDR3 sequence (DNA): TGTGCTAGCAGCTTAAACCCGGGGGAGACCCAGTACTTC. It yields the protein CASSLNPGETQYF.

This clonotype was recorded many times. The V and J genes are TRBV3-1 and TRBJ1-2; D not certain. V was pared by 4 bases and J by 5 bases, with 8 bases between. Germline V gene sequence: CDR1 LGHDT, CDR2 YNNKEL (reference sequence). The CDR3 runs to 12 residues. The CDR3 region is CASSLRFYGYTF. The CDR3 DNA follows: TGTGCCAGCAGCCTACGGTTTTATGGCTACACCTTC.

V gene TRBV4-3 combines with J gene TRBJ2-7; TRBD2 aligns across 8 bases. Per the germline V gene, CDR1 is LGHNA and CDR2 is YSLEER. The CDR3 contains 15 residues. Losses at the gene ends were 4 bases for V and 3 bases for J; bases not matched to a gene: 8. This chain's CDR3 is CASSPQLAVGYEQYF. The CDR3 nucleotides are TGCGCCAGCAGCCCCCAACTAGCGGTTGGCTACGAGCAGTACTTC.

This clonotype was seen ten or more times. This chain uses TRBV20-1 with TRBJ2-7, with D perhaps matching TRBD1 (5 bases). The CDR3 contains 11 residues. In germline, CDR1 is DFQATT, CDR2 SNEGSKA (reference sequence). V lost 4 bases and J 2 bases, leaving 6 bases between the germline ends. CDR3 loop: CSAKGPYEQYF. The CDR3 DNA follows: TGCAGTGCTAAGGGGCCCTACGAGCAGTACTTC.

The rearrangement links TRBV5-6 to TRBJ2-1, with 11 nucleotides matching TRBD2. Germline V gene sequence: CDR1 SGHDT, CDR2 YYEEEE. V lost 4 bases to trimming and J lost 3 bases; unmatched junction nucleotides: 6. The CDR3 is made up of 16 amino acids. CDR3 in amino acids: CASSRDGTSGYNEQFF. The CDR3 region has the DNA TGTGCCAGCAGCCGCGACGGGACTAGCGGCTACAATGAGCAGTTCTTC.